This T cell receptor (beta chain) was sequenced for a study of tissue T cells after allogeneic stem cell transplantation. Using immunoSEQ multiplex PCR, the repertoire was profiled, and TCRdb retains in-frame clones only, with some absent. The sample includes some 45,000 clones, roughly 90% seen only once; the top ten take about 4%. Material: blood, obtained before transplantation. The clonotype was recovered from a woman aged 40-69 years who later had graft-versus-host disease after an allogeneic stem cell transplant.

The CDR3 reads CASSPGFQRARSTEAFF. CDR3 nucleotide sequence: TGCGCCAGCAGCCCGGGGTTTCAGAGGGCGAGGTCGACTGAAGCTTTCTTT. The chain uses TRBV5-1 and TRBJ1-1; D unresolved. V lost 4 bases and J lost 5, with 24 bases in between. The CDR3 sequence is 17 residues long. Germline CDR1 SGHRS, CDR2 YFSETQ.